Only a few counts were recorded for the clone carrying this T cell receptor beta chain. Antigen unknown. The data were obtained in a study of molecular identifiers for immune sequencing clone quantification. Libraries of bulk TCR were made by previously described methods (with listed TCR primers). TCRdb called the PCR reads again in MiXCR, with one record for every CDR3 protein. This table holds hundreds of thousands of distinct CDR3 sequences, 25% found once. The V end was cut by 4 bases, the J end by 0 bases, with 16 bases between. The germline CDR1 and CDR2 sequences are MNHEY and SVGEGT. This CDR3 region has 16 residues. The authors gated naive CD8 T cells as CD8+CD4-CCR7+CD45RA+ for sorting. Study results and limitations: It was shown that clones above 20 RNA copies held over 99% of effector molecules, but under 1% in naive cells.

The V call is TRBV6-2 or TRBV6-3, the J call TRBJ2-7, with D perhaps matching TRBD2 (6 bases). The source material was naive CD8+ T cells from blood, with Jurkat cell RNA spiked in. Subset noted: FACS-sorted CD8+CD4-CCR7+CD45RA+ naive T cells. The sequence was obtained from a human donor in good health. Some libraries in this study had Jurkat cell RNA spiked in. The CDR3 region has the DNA TGTGCCAGCAGTTTACGTTCTCCCGGGGGCTCCTACGAGCAGTACTTC. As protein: CASSLRSPGGSYEQYF.